This T cell receptor beta chain was observed in a study of cytomegalovirus exposure and HLA in healthy donors. Background on the study: Some 85 million unique TCRs, all from HLA-typed donors, were included in an early release of the data. In terms of ancestry, the Caucasian-associated cluster contained around four fifths of the roughly 400 genotyped donors. Study-wide points: Analysis was carried out at a later point, and it linked a missense DCLRE1C variant to TCR beta V- and J-gene trimming.

From germline, CDR1 is MNHEY and CDR2 SVGAGI. This CDR3 region has 14 residues. The V and J ends lost 6 bases and 3 bases respectively, with 15 bases between them. The PCR employed 60 Vbeta primers together with 13 Jbeta primers. The protocol was immunoSEQ multiplex PCR, while the TCRdb copy is restricted to in-frame clones and leaves out a portion. Of approximately 100,000 clones in the sample, 55% to 75% were seen once. Note on this clone: Its antigen remains unknown.

The receptor was isolated from a woman between 65 and 79 years old in good health and CMV-seropositive. The sequenced sample consisted of PBMCs. This chain connects TRBV6-5 to TRBJ2-7, with D perhaps matching TRBD1 (6 bases). CDR3 nucleotides: TGTGCCAGCAGCAACGGACAGCCGGTCTACGAGCAGTACTTC. Encoded protein: CASSNGQPVYEQYF.